This TCR beta chain was observed in a study of breast tumors, draining lymph nodes, adjacent tissues. Axillary draining lymph nodes of breast cancer patients supplied the node samples. In the case of this clonotype: Its antigen is undetermined.

The study's findings and limits: Tumor repertoires ranked between lymph nodes and nontumor tissue in diversity, with V and J gene preferences. Tumor and nontumor repertoires were significantly more similar in luminal-like than in basal-like breast cancer. The data were judged consistent with most tumor T cells coming from lymph node and expanding in tumor.

Trimming stripped 4 bases from V and 0 bases from J, with 7 bases between. CDR3 length: 13 residues. Germline V gene data show CDR1 as ENHRY and CDR2 as SYGVKD. MiXCR was run by TCRdb on the multiplex PCR reads, yielding one entry per CDR3 protein. The sample holds 200,000 to 250,000 distinct CDR3 sequences, under 35% seen once. The chain combines TRBV10-3 with TRBJ2-7; D ambiguous. This clonotype was sampled from a female donor with breast cancer. Some clones in this sample may be carry-over from other donors' samples. The sequenced sample consisted of axillary lymph node tissue. CDR3 protein: CAISGVYSYEQYF. The CDR3, as DNA: TGTGCCATCAGTGGGGTCTACTCCTACGAGCAGTACTTC.